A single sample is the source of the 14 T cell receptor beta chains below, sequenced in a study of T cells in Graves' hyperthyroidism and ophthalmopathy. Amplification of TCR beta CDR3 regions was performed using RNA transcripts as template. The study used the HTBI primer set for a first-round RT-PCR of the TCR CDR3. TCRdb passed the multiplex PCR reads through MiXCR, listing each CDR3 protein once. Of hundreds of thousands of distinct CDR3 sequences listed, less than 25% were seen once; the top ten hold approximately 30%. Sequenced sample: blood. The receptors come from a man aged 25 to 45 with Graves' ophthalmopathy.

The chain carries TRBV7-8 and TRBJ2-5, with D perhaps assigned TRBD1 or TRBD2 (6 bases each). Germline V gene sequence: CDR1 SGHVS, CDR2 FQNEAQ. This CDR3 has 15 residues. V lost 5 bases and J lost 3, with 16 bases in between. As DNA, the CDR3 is TGTGCCAGCAGCCTAAACCCAGGGGAGGAAGAGACCCAGTACTTC. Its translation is CASSLNPGEEETQYF.

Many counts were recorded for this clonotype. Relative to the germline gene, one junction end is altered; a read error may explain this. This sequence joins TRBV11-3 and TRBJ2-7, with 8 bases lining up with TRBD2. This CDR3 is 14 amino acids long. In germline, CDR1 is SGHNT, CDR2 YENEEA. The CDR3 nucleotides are TGTGCCAGCAGCCTAGACGGCGGGAGGTACGAGCAGTACTTC. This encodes CASSLDGGRYEQYF.

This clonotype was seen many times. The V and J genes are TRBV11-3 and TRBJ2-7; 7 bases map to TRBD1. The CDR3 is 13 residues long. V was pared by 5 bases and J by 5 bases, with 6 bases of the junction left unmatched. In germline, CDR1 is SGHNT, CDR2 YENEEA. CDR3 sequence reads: CASSRQGINEQYF. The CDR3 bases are TGTGCCAGCAGCCGACAGGGTATCAACGAGCAGTACTTC.

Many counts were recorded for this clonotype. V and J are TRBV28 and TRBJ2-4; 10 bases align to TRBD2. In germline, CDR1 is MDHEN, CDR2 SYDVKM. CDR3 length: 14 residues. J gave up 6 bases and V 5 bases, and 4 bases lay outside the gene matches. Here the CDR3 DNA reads TGTGCCAGCAGTGCCTTAGCGGGAGGAAACATTCAGTACTTC. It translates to CASSALAGGNIQYF.

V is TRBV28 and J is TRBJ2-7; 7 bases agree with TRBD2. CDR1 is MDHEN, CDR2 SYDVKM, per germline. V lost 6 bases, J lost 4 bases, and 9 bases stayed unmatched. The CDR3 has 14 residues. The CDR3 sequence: CASSRRPLAYEQYF. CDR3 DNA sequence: TGTGCCAGCAGCCGCAGACCACTAGCGTACGAGCAGTACTTC.

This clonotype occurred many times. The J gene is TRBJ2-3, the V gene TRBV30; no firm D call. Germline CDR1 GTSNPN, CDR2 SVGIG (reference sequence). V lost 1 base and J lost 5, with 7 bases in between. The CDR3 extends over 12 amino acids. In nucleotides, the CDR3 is TGTGCCTGGAGTGCCACTGTAGATACGCAGTATTTT. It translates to CAWSATVDTQYF.

CDR3 region: CAIRGTSGTYEQYF. As DNA, the CDR3 is TGTGCCATCAGGGGGACTAGCGGCACCTACGAGCAGTACTTC. This chain links TRBV10-3 with TRBJ2-7, with 11 bases fitting TRBD2. The junction had 3 bases not matched to a gene; V was cut back by 6 bases and J by 2 bases. This CDR3 region has 14 residues. Germline-derived CDR1 and CDR2 are ENHRY and SYGVKD.

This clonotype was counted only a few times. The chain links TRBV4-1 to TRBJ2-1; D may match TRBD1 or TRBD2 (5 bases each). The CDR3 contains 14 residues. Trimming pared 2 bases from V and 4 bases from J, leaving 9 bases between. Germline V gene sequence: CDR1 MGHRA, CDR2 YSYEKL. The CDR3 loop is CASSQRDAYNEQFF. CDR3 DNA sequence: TGCGCCAGCAGCCAACGGGACGCGTACAATGAGCAGTTCTTC.

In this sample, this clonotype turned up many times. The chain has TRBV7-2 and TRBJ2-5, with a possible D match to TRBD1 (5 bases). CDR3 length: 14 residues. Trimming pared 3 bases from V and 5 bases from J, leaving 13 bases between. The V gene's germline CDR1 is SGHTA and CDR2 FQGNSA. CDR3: CASSFPDAGETQYF. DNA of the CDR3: TGTGCCAGCAGCTTCCCAGACGCAGGGGAGACCCAGTACTTC.

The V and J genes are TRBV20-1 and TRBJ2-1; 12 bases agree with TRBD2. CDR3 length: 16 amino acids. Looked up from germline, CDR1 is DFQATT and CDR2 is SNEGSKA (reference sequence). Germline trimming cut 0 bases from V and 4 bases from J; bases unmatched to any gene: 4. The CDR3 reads CSARDSSGRGYNEQFF. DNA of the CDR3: TGCAGTGCTAGAGATTCTAGCGGGAGGGGATACAATGAGCAGTTCTTC.

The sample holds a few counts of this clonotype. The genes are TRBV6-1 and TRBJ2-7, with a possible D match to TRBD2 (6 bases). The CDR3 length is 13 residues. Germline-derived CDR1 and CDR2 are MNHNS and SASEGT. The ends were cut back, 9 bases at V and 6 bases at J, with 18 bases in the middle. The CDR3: CASGSGPPREQYF. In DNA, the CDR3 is TGTGCCAGTGGTAGCGGACCCCCTCGCGAGCAGTACTTC.

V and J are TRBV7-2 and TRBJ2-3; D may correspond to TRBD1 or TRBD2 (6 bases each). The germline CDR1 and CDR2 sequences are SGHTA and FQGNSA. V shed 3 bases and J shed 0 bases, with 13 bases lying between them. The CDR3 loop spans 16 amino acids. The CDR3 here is CASSLAKGGSTDTQYF. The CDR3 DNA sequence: TGTGCCAGCAGCTTGGCCAAGGGGGGTAGCACAGATACGCAGTATTTT. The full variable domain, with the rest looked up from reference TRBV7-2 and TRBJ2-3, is GAGVSQSPSNKVTEKGKDVELRCDPISGHTALYWYRQSLGQGLEFLIYFQGNSAPDKSGLPSDRFSAERTGGSVSTLTIQRTQQEDSAVYLCASSLAKGGSTDTQYFGPGTRLTVL.

CDR3 loop: CASSVAGTDRSYGYTF. DNA of the CDR3: TGTGCCAGCAGCGTTGCCGGGACAGACAGAAGCTATGGCTACACCTTC. The gene calls are TRBV11-2 and TRBJ1-2; 7 bases agree with TRBD1. V gave up 5 bases and J gave up 4 bases; unmatched junction bases: 13. The CDR3 covers 16 residues. Germline V gene data show CDR1 as SGHAT and CDR2 as FQNNGV.

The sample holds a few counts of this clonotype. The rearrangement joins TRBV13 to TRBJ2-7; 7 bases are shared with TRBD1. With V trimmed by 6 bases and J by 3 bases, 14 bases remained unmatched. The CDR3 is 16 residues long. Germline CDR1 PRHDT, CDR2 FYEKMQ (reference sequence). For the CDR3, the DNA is TGTGCCAGCAGTTGGACAGGCGAGACGTCCTACTACGAGCAGTACTTC. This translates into CASSWTGETSYYEQYF.